Each of the 32 T cell receptor beta chains below was sequenced from the same sample in a study of blood T cell repertoires in COVID-19. Measured with immunoSEQ multiplex PCR; TCRdb has only the in-frame clones, and not every one. The sample shows 100,000 to 150,000 clones, about 83% of them seen only once. The sample taken for sequencing was peripheral blood. The origin of the receptors is a woman aged 45 to 65 with acute or convalescent COVID-19.

This rearrangement joins TRBV27 to TRBJ1-5; a weak D match, TRBD1 (5 bases). The V and J ends lost 4 bases and 7 bases respectively, with 14 bases between them. This CDR3 contains 14 residues. Germline assignment: CDR1 MNHEY and CDR2 SMNVEV (reference sequence). The CDR3, as DNA: TGTGCCAGCAGTTCAGAAGGGGCGAGGCAGCCCCAGCATTTT. Translating gives CASSSEGARQPQHF.

The chain recombines TRBV19 with TRBJ2-7; 8 bases fit TRBD2. The CDR3 consists of 15 residues. V lost 5 bases to trimming and J lost 2 bases; unmatched junction nucleotides: 8. The germline V gene has CDR1 LNHDA and CDR2 SQIVND (reference sequence). The chain's CDR3 is CASSSQRGPPYEQYF. CDR3 coding DNA: TGTGCCAGTAGTTCCCAGCGGGGGCCGCCCTACGAGCAGTACTTC.

The chain combines TRBV21-1 with TRBJ1-2; the DNA was not compared with TRBD1, the D call given in the table. TRBV21-1 is given as a pseudogene. CDR3 length: 16 amino acids. As DNA, the CDR3 is TGTGCCAGCAGCTCCCCATGCAGGGGGCAAGGGTATGGCTACACCTTC. This gives the protein CASSSPCRGQGYGYTF.

The chain uses TRBV28 and TRBJ2-1; a possible D gene is TRBD2 (5 bases). CDR1 and CDR2 from the germline V gene are MDHEN and SYDVKM. Trimming stripped 7 bases from V and 3 bases from J, with 13 bases between. The CDR3 totals 14 residues. The CDR3 DNA reads TGTGCCAGCACCGGCGGGCCCAACTACAATGAGCAGTTCTTC. Its protein is CASTGGPNYNEQFF. Looking up the rest from reference TRBV28 and TRBJ2-1 gives the full variable domain: DVKVTQSSRYLVKRTGEKVFLECVQDMDHENMFWYRQDPGLGLRLIYFSYDVKMKEKGDIPEGYSVSREKKERFSLILESASTNQTSMYLCASTGGPNYNEQFFGPGTRLTVL.

This clone was seen a handful of times. V gene TRBV6-2 or TRBV6-3 combines with J gene TRBJ1-2, with 7 bases identical to TRBD1. CDR3 size: 13 residues. Germline values: CDR1 MNHEY, CDR2 SVGEGT. J lost 8 bases, V lost 2 bases, and 5 bases had no gene match. DNA for the CDR3: TGTGCCAGCAGTTACCCGACAGGGATCGGCTACACCTTC. Its translation: CASSYPTGIGYTF.

J is TRBJ2-2 and V is TRBV6-5; D possibly corresponds to TRBD1 (5 bases). Germline CDR1 and CDR2: MNHEY and SVGAGI. V lost 6 bases to trimming and J lost 2 bases, with 13 bases between them. This CDR3 region has 15 residues. In DNA, the CDR3 is TGTGCCAGCAGATCCCCATGGGGCAACACCGGGGAGCTGTTTTTT. Its translation: CASRSPWGNTGELFF.

V gene TRBV2 combines with J gene TRBJ1-2; no reliable D call. This CDR3 is 16 amino acids long. V was trimmed by 1 base and J by 5 bases, leaving 17 bases between them. CDR1 is SNHLY and CDR2 is FYNNEI in the germline V gene. Written as DNA, the CDR3 is TGTGCCAGCAGTGAAGGGCCGATGCAGGTCAGGTATGGCTACACCTTC. It specifies CASSEGPMQVRYGYTF.

The V gene is TRBV27, the J gene TRBJ2-2, with 7 positions matching TRBD2. After removal of 4 bases from V and 6 bases from J, the junction contained 8 bases not matched to a gene. This CDR3 comprises 15 residues. Germline CDR1 is MNHEY and CDR2 is SMNVEV (reference sequence). This CDR3 is CASSYLGGYAGELFF. CDR3 in DNA: TGTGCCAGCAGTTATCTCGGGGGGTACGCCGGGGAGCTGTTTTTT.

In nucleotides, the CDR3 is TGTGCCAGCAGATATCACCGGGACTCTCTCACAGATACGCAGTATTTT. Protein: CASRYHRDSLTDTQYF. The V call is TRBV7-8, the J call TRBJ2-3, with D possibly TRBD2 on 6 matching bases. The CDR3 length is 16 residues. Germline CDR1 and CDR2: SGHVS and FQNEAQ. V was pared by 6 bases and J by 2 bases, with 18 bases between.

V usage is TRBV5-1 and J usage is TRBJ2-2; D is undetermined. The V end lost 0 bases, the J end lost 2 bases, and 11 bases lay between the germline ends. The germline V gene has CDR1 SGHRS and CDR2 YFSETQ. This CDR3 contains 16 residues. CDR3 sequence: CASSLVALINTGELFF. CDR3 DNA: TGCGCCAGCAGCTTGGTAGCCCTAATTAACACCGGGGAGCTGTTTTTT.

The J gene is TRBJ1-2, the V gene TRBV30; D uncertain. Germline V lookup: CDR1 GTSNPN, CDR2 SVGIG (reference sequence). The CDR3 is 14 residues long. The ends were cut back, 5 bases at V and 3 bases at J, with 16 bases in the middle. The CDR3 loop reads CAWADFPQYYGYTF. The CDR3 bases are TGTGCCTGGGCGGACTTCCCCCAGTACTATGGCTACACCTTC.

The CDR3 loop is CASSGQGANYGYTF. In DNA form, the CDR3 reads TGTGCCAGCAGTGGACAGGGAGCTAACTATGGCTACACCTTC. This chain links TRBV25-1 with TRBJ1-2; 7 bases line up with TRBD1. Trimming removed 4 bases from V and 0 bases from J; junction bases left unmatched: 2. This CDR3 has 14 amino acids. Per the germline V gene, CDR1 is MGHDK and CDR2 is SYGVNS.

This chain links TRBV11-2 with TRBJ2-6; D is perhaps TRBD1 (5 bases). V lost 0 bases to trimming and J lost 0 bases, with 6 bases between them. CDR3 length equals 16 residues. Germline CDR1 SGHAT, CDR2 FQNNGV. In nucleotides, the CDR3 is TGTGCCAGCAGCTTAGAAGGGGACTCTGGGGCCAACGTCCTGACTTTC. This encodes CASSLEGDSGANVLTF.

V and J are TRBV9 and TRBJ1-2; the D is unclear. CDR1 is SGDLS, CDR2 YYNGEE, per germline. The CDR3 consists of 16 residues. Trimming removed 0 bases at V and 0 bases at J, with 12 bases between. CDR3 DNA: TGTGCCAGCAGCGTAGGGTCTTTGGCATCTAACTATGGCTACACCTTC. It encodes CASSVGSLASNYGYTF. Combining the CDR3 with reference TRBV9 and TRBJ1-2 gives the whole variable domain DSGVTQTPKHLITATGQRVTLRCSPRSGDLSVYWYQQSLDQGLQFLIQYYNGEERAKGNILERFSAQQFPDLHSELNLSSLELGDSALYFCASSVGSLASNYGYTFGSGTRLTVV.

This clone showed up just once. The chain links TRBV5-1 to TRBJ1-1; the match to TRBD1 covers 7 bases. V was pared by 5 bases and J by 2 bases, with 6 bases of the junction left unmatched. This CDR3 is built from 14 residues. Germline V CDR1 and CDR2: SGHRS, YFSETQ. CDR3 loop: CASRYRGFNTEAFF. For the CDR3, the DNA is TGCGCCAGCAGATACAGGGGTTTCAACACTGAAGCTTTCTTT.

The gene calls are TRBV30 and TRBJ2-5; 7 bases are a match to TRBD2. Looked up from germline, CDR1 is GTSNPN and CDR2 is SVGIG (reference sequence). J gave up 5 bases and V 1 base, and 10 bases lay outside the gene matches. This CDR3 is built from 15 residues. Here the CDR3 reads CAWSGRGGGAETQYF. CDR3 DNA sequence: TGTGCCTGGAGTGGACGCGGGGGTGGAGCGGAGACCCAGTACTTC.

This clone was found once. The V gene is TRBV19, the J gene TRBJ1-5; D is perhaps TRBD1 (5 bases). The CDR3 has 14 residues. V was pared by 3 bases and J by 4 bases, with 10 bases between. Germline V lookup: CDR1 LNHDA, CDR2 SQIVND (reference sequence). CDR3 in DNA: TGTGCCAGTAGTATCCTCGACAGAAATCAGCCCCAGCATTTT. Translated: CASSILDRNQPQHF. The full variable domain, in which reference TRBV19 and TRBJ1-5 provide the parts outside the CDR3, is DGGITQSPKYLFRKEGQNVTLSCEQNLNHDAMYWYRQDPGQGLRLIYYSQIVNDFQKGDIAEGYSVSREKKESFPLTVTSAQKNPTAFYLCASSILDRNQPQHFGDGTRLSIL.

The V gene is TRBV30, the J gene TRBJ2-5; TRBD2 agrees at 8 bases. Unmatched junction bases numbered 10, after V lost 8 bases and J lost 2 bases. CDR1 and CDR2 (germline): GTSNPN, SVGIG (reference sequence). This CDR3 spans 14 amino acids. The CDR3 region is CAHRGGSDQETQYF. The CDR3 DNA reads TGTGCCCACCGGGGGGGCTCGGATCAAGAGACCCAGTACTTC.

This chain connects TRBV19 to TRBJ1-3, with TRBD1 matching 8 bases. Per germline, CDR1 LNHDA and CDR2 SQIVND (reference sequence). The CDR3 spans 16 residues. V lost 7 bases, J lost 0 bases, and 8 bases stayed unmatched. This CDR3 reads CASTGQGSNSGNTIYF. For the CDR3, the DNA is TGTGCCAGTACCGGACAGGGTTCGAACTCTGGAAACACCATATATTTT.

Only one count was recorded for this clone. In DNA form, the CDR3 reads TGTGCCAGCAGCCCGCTGGGGGGGGACTTCAGGGAGCAGTTCTTC. This encodes CASSPLGGDFREQFF. The chain carries TRBV14 and TRBJ2-1; TRBD2 aligns across 7 bases. Germline V gene data show CDR1 as SGHDN and CDR2 as FVKESK. The trim removed 4 bases at V and 10 bases at J, leaving 13 bases unmatched. The CDR3 is 15 residues long.

The CDR3 loop reads CASSRSTGEVTEAFF. DNA of the CDR3: TGTGCCAGCAGTCGCTCTACAGGGGAGGTCACTGAAGCTTTCTTT. The J gene is TRBJ1-1, the V gene TRBV6-5; 7 nucleotides align to TRBD1. V shed 5 bases, J shed 4 bases, and the junction held 10 bases outside the gene matches. This CDR3 region has 15 residues. Germline V gene lookup returns CDR1 MNHEY and CDR2 SVGAGI.

There are a few counts of this clone. The chain joins TRBV2 to TRBJ1-1; maybe TRBD1 (5 bases). V was clipped by 0 bases and J by 6 bases, with 11 bases between them. There are 14 residues in the CDR3. CDR1 and CDR2 from the germline V gene are SNHLY and FYNNEI. DNA for the CDR3: TGTGCCAGCAGTGAAGCCGGGGGACGGGCTGAAGCTTTCTTT. Its protein is CASSEAGGRAEAFF.

V is TRBV18 and J is TRBJ1-5; D not certain. Germline assignment: CDR1 KGHSH and CDR2 LQKENI. CDR3 length equals 17 residues. Trimming cost V 3 bases and J 1 base, with 16 bases left between them. CDR3 residues: CASSPKEYPRSNQPQHF. The CDR3 region has the DNA TGTGCCAGCTCACCCAAAGAATACCCACGGAGCAATCAGCCCCAGCATTTT.

The count of this clone is one. CDR3 in DNA: TGTGCCAGCAGCTTTAGAGGGGGCAGTGGAAACACCATATATTTT. The encoded protein is CASSFRGGSGNTIYF. V gene TRBV9 combines with J gene TRBJ1-3, with 7 bases matching TRBD1. With V trimmed by 4 bases and J by 3 bases, 7 bases remained unmatched. CDR1 and CDR2 from the germline V gene are SGDLS and YYNGEE. The CDR3 extends over 15 amino acids.

The rearrangement links TRBV6-1 to TRBJ1-5; 7 bases match TRBD1. The trim removed 2 bases at V and 9 bases at J, leaving 7 bases unmatched. This CDR3 is 14 amino acids long. Germline loops: CDR1 MNHNS, CDR2 SASEGT. Here the CDR3 DNA reads TGTGCCAGCAGTGAAACAGGGGTGGGATGGCCCCAGCATTTT. This codes for CASSETGVGWPQHF.

The chain links TRBV19 to TRBJ2-1, with TRBD2 matching over 11 bases. J lost 3 bases, V lost 6 bases, and 16 bases had no gene match. The CDR3 contains 19 residues. In germline, CDR1 is LNHDA, CDR2 SQIVND (reference sequence). The CDR3 DNA reads as TGTGCCAGTAGCGACAGGGGGGGAGGGACTAGCGGATACTACAATGAGCAGTTCTTC. The encoded protein is CASSDRGGGTSGYYNEQFF.

The rearrangement links TRBV5-1 to TRBJ2-1, with a tentative D call TRBD1 (5 bases). The ends were cut back, 7 bases at V and 0 bases at J, with 14 bases in the middle. There are 15 residues in the CDR3. Germline CDR1 and CDR2: SGHRS and YFSETQ. The CDR3 loop reads CASFVGVSSYNEQFF. DNA for the CDR3: TGCGCCAGCTTCGTAGGGGTCAGCTCCTACAATGAGCAGTTCTTC.

The chain joins TRBV23-1 to TRBJ1-4; D remains unclear. TRBV23-1 is known as an ORF, though its function is uncertain. V was cut by 2 bases and J by 7 bases, with 11 bases left in between. CDR3 length: 14 amino acids. The CDR3 nucleotides read TGCGCCAGCAGTCAACGGGAAATAACTGAAAAACTGTTTTTT. It encodes CASSQREITEKLFF.

V usage is TRBV5-1 and J usage is TRBJ2-2, with 9 bases aligning to TRBD1. After removal of 4 bases from V and 5 bases from J, the junction contained 9 bases not matched to a gene. The CDR3 runs to 16 residues. Looked up from germline, CDR1 is SGHRS and CDR2 is YFSETQ. CDR3 nucleotides: TGCGCCAGCAGCCCGGGTGGACAGGGGTGGACCGGGGAGCTGTTTTTT. Translating it yields CASSPGGQGWTGELFF. The entire variable domain, with the rest obtained from reference TRBV5-1 and TRBJ2-2, is as follows: KAGVTQTPRYLIKTRGQQVTLSCSPISGHRSVSWYQQTPGQGLQFLFEYFSETQRNKGNFPGRFSGRQFSNSRSEMNVSTLELGDSALYLCASSPGGQGWTGELFFGEGSRLTVL.

The rearrangement joins TRBV2 to TRBJ2-3, with 8 bases matching TRBD1. Per germline, CDR1 SNHLY and CDR2 FYNNEI. J gave up 3 bases and V 3 bases, and 2 bases lay outside the gene matches. The CDR3 consists of 14 residues. The CDR3 DNA reads as TGTGCCAGCAGTGATCAGGGGGCAACAGATACGCAGTATTTT. Its translation is CASSDQGATDTQYF.

This chain uses TRBV25-1 with TRBJ1-6; D may be TRBD1 (5 bases). Germline loops: CDR1 MGHDK, CDR2 SYGVNS. This CDR3 comprises 14 residues. With 7 bases removed from V and 4 bases from J, the gap between germline ends came to 11 bases. The CDR3 nucleotides are TGTGCCAGCACCTGGGGCCATTATAATTCACCCCTCCACTTT. This gives the protein CASTWGHYNSPLHF.

This chain connects TRBV5-5 to TRBJ2-2, with 8 bases identical to TRBD1. Germline CDR1 is SGHKS and CDR2 is YYEKEE (reference sequence). With 2 bases clipped from V and 5 bases from J, the junction kept 11 bases outside the gene matches. This CDR3 contains 17 residues. The CDR3 DNA follows: TGTGCCAGCAGCTTCAAGGACAGGGCCCCGGTGACCGGGGAGCTGTTTTTT. Residues: CASSFKDRAPVTGELFF.